This T cell receptor (beta chain) stems from a study of T cells in Graves' hyperthyroidism and ophthalmopathy. Study-level results: Blood also carried most thyroid clonotypes expanded above 0.001. It was a median about 6 months before onset that the model predicted ophthalmopathy.

Newly diagnosed patients aged 18 to 65 had hyperthyroidism of under 2 months' duration. Uncontrolled infection, other autoimmune disease, pregnancy and lactation each barred patients from inclusion. The table lists this clonotype with many counts. The antigen remains undetermined. This CDR3 is built from 14 residues. The V and J ends lost 4 bases and 0 bases respectively, with 7 bases between them. Germline CDR1 SGHRS, CDR2 YFSETQ. Amplification of TCR beta CDR3 regions was performed using RNA transcripts as template. An initial round of RT-PCR targeting the TCR CDR3 relied on the HTBI primer set. TCRdb re-derived calls from the multiplex PCR reads in MiXCR, one entry per CDR3 protein. This table holds some 550,000 distinct CDR3 sequences, about a fifth found once.

The source of this sequence is a man younger than 35 with Graves' hyperthyroidism. The sequenced sample consisted of blood. The rearrangement joins TRBV5-1 to TRBJ2-2, with D uncertain. In DNA form, the CDR3 reads TGCGCCAGCAGCCGGACGACGAACACCGGGGAGCTGTTTTTT. Protein sequence: CASSRTTNTGELFF.